These 22 T cell receptor beta chains originate from one sample sequenced in a study of circulating CD8 cells and anti-PD-1 response in melanoma. Using about 15 ng of total RNA, TCR libraries were made with the QIAseq Immune Repertoire TCR panel. Via MiXCR, TCRdb re-called the reads, giving one row per CDR3 protein. The top ten clones hold 9.5% to 14% of a sample with about 1,100 distinct CDR3 sequences, approximately 8.1% of them seen once. Four subsets defined by PD-1 and/or TIGIT were sorted from live CD3+CD8+TCRalphabeta+ cells. The starting material was CD8+ T cells from PBMCs, obtained at baseline or after one month of anti-PD-1 therapy (not recorded which). All receptors derive from a human donor with melanoma.

By share of the sample, this clonotype is medium-sized. The chain employs TRBV6-1 and TRBJ2-7; 7 bases map to TRBD2. CDR3 length equals 14 residues. Looked up from germline, CDR1 is MNHNS and CDR2 is SASEGT. Losses at the gene ends were 5 bases for V and 1 base for J; bases not matched to a gene: 5. This chain's CDR3 is CASSSGGESYEQYF. The CDR3 DNA reads as TGTGCCAGCAGTAGTGGGGGGGAATCCTACGAGCAGTACTTC.

This clonotype has a single count. A read error is possible here, since a much larger clone lies one base away. The chain joins TRBV7-3 to TRBJ2-7; no clear D. The CDR3 extends over 15 amino acids. In germline, CDR1 is SGHTA, CDR2 FQGTGA. V was clipped by 2 bases and J by 2 bases, with 13 bases between them. CDR3 in DNA: TGTGCCAGCAGCTTAGGGTTGACGGCGACCTACGAGCAGTACTTC. Its translation: CASSLGLTATYEQYF. The variable domain in full, completed from reference TRBV7-3 and TRBJ2-7, reads GAGVSQTPSNKVTEKGKYVELRCDPISGHTALYWYRQSLGQGPEFLIYFQGTGAADDSGLPNDRFFAVRPEGSVSTLKIQRTERGDSAVYLCASSLGLTATYEQYFGPGTRLTVT.

This clonotype is termed medium-sized (0.01 to 0.1%). CDR3 region: CASSLLDNEQFF. CDR3 bases: TGTGCCAGCAGCTTACTGGACAATGAGCAGTTCTTC. This sequence joins TRBV5-4 and TRBJ2-1; D unresolved. The germline V and J ends were trimmed by 2 bases and 5 bases, with 5 bases remaining between them. Germline-derived CDR1 and CDR2 are SGHNT and YYREEE (reference sequence). This CDR3 contains 12 residues. The full variable domain, with the rest looked up from reference TRBV5-4 and TRBJ2-1, is ETGVTQSPTHLIKTRGQQVTLRCSSQSGHNTVSWYQQALGQGPQFIFQYYREEENGRGNFPPRFSGLQFPNYSSELNVNALELDDSALYLCASSLLDNEQFFGPGTRLTVL.

This clonotype counts as large. J is TRBJ1-5 and V is TRBV27, with 9 positions matching TRBD1. Germline-derived CDR1 and CDR2 are MNHEY and SMNVEV (reference sequence). The CDR3 covers 14 residues. Trimming took 3 bases from V and 5 from J; bases not matched to a gene: 2. The CDR3 nucleotides are TGTGCCAGCAGTTTGACAGGGGGGCATCAGCCCCAGCATTTT. It translates to CASSLTGGHQPQHF.

Sample share makes this clonotype medium-sized. J is TRBJ2-7 and V is TRBV20-1; 10 nucleotides match TRBD2. CDR3 length: 17 amino acids. Trimming removed 0 bases from V and 2 bases from J; junction bases left unmatched: 10. In germline, CDR1 is DFQATT, CDR2 SNEGSKA (reference sequence). The CDR3 coding sequence is TGCAGTGCTAGAGATGTGAGTAGCGGGGGGCCCCCCTACGAGCAGTACTTC. Translated: CSARDVSSGGPPYEQYF.

By sample fraction, this clonotype is medium-sized. This chain uses TRBV27 with TRBJ1-5; no firm D call. The V gene's germline CDR1 is MNHEY and CDR2 SMNVEV (reference sequence). This CDR3 comprises 15 residues. Trimming took off 2 bases at V and 2 bases at J, with 10 bases between the two ends. The chain's CDR3 is CASSLNGPGNQPQHF. The CDR3 nucleotides are TGTGCCAGCAGTTTAAACGGGCCAGGCAATCAGCCCCAGCATTTT.

By sample share, this clonotype is medium-sized. The rearrangement links TRBV30 to TRBJ2-7, with a tentative D call TRBD2 (5 bases). V lost 0 bases and J 7 bases, leaving 7 bases between the germline ends. Germline V lookup: CDR1 GTSNPN, CDR2 SVGIG (reference sequence). The CDR3 contains 11 residues. CDR3 residues: CAWSVQREQYF. The CDR3 DNA reads TGTGCCTGGAGTGTACAGCGGGAGCAGTACTTC.

This clonotype is large in the sample. V gene TRBV4-2 combines with J gene TRBJ2-3; D might be TRBD2 (5 bases). CDR1 is LGHNA, CDR2 YNFKEQ, per germline. CDR3 size: 15 residues. The germline V and J ends were trimmed by 1 base and 4 bases, with 12 bases remaining between them. Here the CDR3 DNA reads TGTGCCAGCAGCCAAGGCGGGCTTGATGCAGATACGCAGTATTTT. Amino acids: CASSQGGLDADTQYF.

In its sample, this clonotype is medium-sized. The J gene is TRBJ2-1, the V gene TRBV7-3; D possibly corresponds to TRBD1 (5 bases). Per germline, CDR1 SGHTA and CDR2 FQGTGA. Trimming pared 0 bases from V and 2 bases from J, leaving 11 bases between. This CDR3 contains 16 residues. Here the CDR3 DNA reads TGTGCCAGCAGCTTAACTGGACATAGAACCTACAATGAGCAGTTCTTC. Protein: CASSLTGHRTYNEQFF.

This clonotype is classed as medium-sized. The chain has TRBV6-1 and TRBJ1-5; D remains ambiguous. CDR1 is MNHNS and CDR2 is SASEGT in the germline V gene. Trimming removed 7 bases from V and 6 bases from J, with 16 bases in between. The CDR3 has 14 residues. CDR3: CASTGPSERQPQHF. The CDR3 region has the DNA TGTGCCAGCACCGGGCCTTCAGAGCGTCAGCCCCAGCATTTT.

This clonotype is large in the sample. The V call is TRBV6-6, the J call TRBJ2-3, with D possibly matching TRBD2 (6 bases). This CDR3 has 15 amino acids. Trimming took 2 bases from V and 3 from J, leaving 12 bases between them. The germline CDR1 and CDR2 sequences are MNHNY and SVGAGI (reference sequence). CDR3 sequence (DNA): TGTGCCAGCAGTTACCTAGCGAAGAGGACAGATACGCAGTATTTT. Protein sequence: CASSYLAKRTDTQYF.

Judged by abundance, this clonotype is medium-sized (0.01 to 0.1%). V gene TRBV28 combines with J gene TRBJ2-3, with 9 nucleotides matching TRBD2. In germline, CDR1 is MDHEN, CDR2 SYDVKM. Unmatched junction bases numbered 6, after V lost 6 bases and J lost 2 bases. This CDR3 is built from 15 residues. The DNA for the CDR3 is TGTGCCAGCAGGGATAGCGGGGGCCACACAGATACGCAGTATTTT. Amino acids: CASRDSGGHTDTQYF.

This clonotype is labeled as large. The V gene is TRBV19, the J gene TRBJ1-1, with D hard to call. Trimming cost V 10 bases and J 8 bases, with 14 bases left between them. Per the germline V gene, CDR1 is LNHDA and CDR2 is SQIVND (reference sequence). The CDR3 length is 11 residues. CDR3 sequence (DNA): TGTGCCACCCTATCCCAGAGAGAAGCTTTCTTT. Amino acids: CATLSQREAFF.

This clonotype is categorized as large. The J gene is TRBJ2-2, the V gene TRBV6-4, with 9 bases aligning to TRBD1. This CDR3 has 14 amino acids. J lost 6 bases, V lost 4 bases, and 3 bases had no gene match. The germline V gene encodes CDR1 MRHNA and CDR2 SNTAGT. CDR3: CASSVGQGPGELFF. The DNA for the CDR3 is TGTGCCAGCAGTGTCGGACAGGGGCCCGGGGAGCTGTTTTTT.

In its sample, this clonotype is medium-sized. V is TRBV2 and J is TRBJ2-7; no firm D call. This CDR3 is 13 amino acids long. V lost 11 bases, J lost 3 bases, and 17 bases lay in between. Looked up from germline, CDR1 is SNHLY and CDR2 is FYNNEI. The CDR3 spells CASRPSLNYEQYF. Written as DNA, the CDR3 is TGTGCCTCCCGGCCCTCCCTAAACTACGAGCAGTACTTC.

By sample share, this clonotype is large. The CDR3 nucleotides read TGTGCCAGCAGATCCCACGACGCTTCCCCTAGCGGGGGAGAGACCCAGTACTTC. Protein sequence: CASRSHDASPSGGETQYF. The J gene is TRBJ2-5, the V gene TRBV7-3; TRBD2 agrees at 10 bases. The CDR3 covers 18 residues. Germline V gives CDR1 SGHTA, CDR2 FQGTGA. After removal of 6 bases from V and 4 bases from J, the junction contained 17 bases not matched to a gene.

This clonotype is labeled medium-sized (0.01 to 0.1%). The CDR3 DNA reads as TGTGCCAGCAGCTGGACTAGAAGCACAGATACGCAGTATTTT. It translates to CASSWTRSTDTQYF. The V gene is TRBV11-2, the J gene TRBJ2-3, with 7 nucleotides matching TRBD2. CDR3 length equals 14 residues. V trimming: 4 bases; J trimming: 0 bases; junction bases outside the gene matches: 1. Germline V lookup: CDR1 SGHAT, CDR2 FQNNGV.

Within the sample, this clonotype is large (0.1 to 1%). The chain links TRBV28 to TRBJ2-7, with 10 bases aligning to TRBD1. Germline values: CDR1 MDHEN, CDR2 SYDVKM. There are 15 residues in the CDR3. Trimming cost V 3 bases and J 4 bases; bases outside gene matches: 6. CDR3 bases: TGTGCCAGCAGTTTGTTGGGACAGGGGATGTACGAGCAGTACTTC. Its protein product is CASSLLGQGMYEQYF.

By share of the sample, this clonotype is large. The chain employs TRBV27 and TRBJ2-7, with D possibly being TRBD1 or TRBD2 (6 bases each). Germline V gene lookup returns CDR1 MNHEY and CDR2 SMNVEV (reference sequence). The ends were cut back, 8 bases at V and 4 bases at J, with 18 bases in the middle. CDR3 length: 14 residues. The CDR3 DNA reads as TGTGCCAGCCGGGGGCAGGGGATTTTTTACGAGCAGTACTTC. Its protein product is CASRGQGIFYEQYF.

This clonotype is large by share. The chain joins TRBV27 to TRBJ2-1; TRBD2 matches at 7 bases. CDR3 size: 16 residues. Losses at the gene ends were 8 bases for V and 2 bases for J; bases not matched to a gene: 12. Germline CDR1 and CDR2: MNHEY and SMNVEV (reference sequence). The DNA for the CDR3 is TGTGCCAGCTCCCCTGGCGGGGGAGGGGCCTACAATGAGCAGTTCTTC. This encodes CASSPGGGGAYNEQFF.

This clonotype qualifies as large (0.1 to 1%). The V and J genes are TRBV2 and TRBJ2-1; the D is unclear. The CDR3 is 11 amino acids. Germline values: CDR1 SNHLY, CDR2 FYNNEI. V lost 4 bases, J lost 6 bases, and 4 bases lay in between. The CDR3 loop reads CASSVSNEQFF. CDR3 coding DNA: TGTGCCAGCAGTGTGAGCAATGAGCAGTTCTTC.

This clonotype ranks as large. The rearrangement uses TRBV19 and TRBJ2-1; D is ambiguous. There are 15 residues in the CDR3. In germline, CDR1 is LNHDA, CDR2 SQIVND (reference sequence). The V and J ends lost 4 bases and 0 bases respectively, with 10 bases between them. CDR3 DNA sequence: TGTGCCAGTAGTAGGAACGGAGACTCCTACAATGAGCAGTTCTTC. Encoded protein: CASSRNGDSYNEQFF.